This note documents a single TCR beta chain sequence. The antigen remains undetermined. The data stem from a study of Ad26.COV2.S vaccination and SARS-CoV-2 variants. There are 12 residues in the CDR3. The germline V gene encodes CDR1 SQVTM and CDR2 ANQGSEA. Trimming pared 7 bases from V and 0 bases from J, leaving 7 bases between. Treatment here: 15 to 20 received Ad26.COV2.S at low or high dose, single or two shots; about 5 received placebo; per-sample allocation not given. Samples came from day 63 after the first vaccine or placebo injection. This vaccine is an Ad26 vector that expresses the Wuhan-strain SARS-CoV-2 spike. Here immunoSEQ multiplex PCR was the method, and the copy in TCRdb shows in-frame clones only, minus some. Here the sample spans about 410,000 clones, about 85% being singletons. Study-level points and caveats: In TCR breadth and depth analyses, total T cell responses may have been underestimated. After vaccination, reports described spike-specific CD8+ and CD4+ T cell responses as showing substantial breadth. Vaccine and placebo groups showed comparable non-spike TCR breadth.

The sequencing used peripheral blood, collected in a trial of Ad26.COV2.S vaccine versus placebo. The chain joins TRBV29-1 to TRBJ1-3, with unresolved D. This receptor was obtained from a person aged 18-65 years who received the Ad26.COV2.S COVID-19 vaccine or a placebo. The CDR3 nucleotides read TGCAGCGCCGAAACCTCTGGAAACACCATATATTTT. Protein: CSAETSGNTIYF.